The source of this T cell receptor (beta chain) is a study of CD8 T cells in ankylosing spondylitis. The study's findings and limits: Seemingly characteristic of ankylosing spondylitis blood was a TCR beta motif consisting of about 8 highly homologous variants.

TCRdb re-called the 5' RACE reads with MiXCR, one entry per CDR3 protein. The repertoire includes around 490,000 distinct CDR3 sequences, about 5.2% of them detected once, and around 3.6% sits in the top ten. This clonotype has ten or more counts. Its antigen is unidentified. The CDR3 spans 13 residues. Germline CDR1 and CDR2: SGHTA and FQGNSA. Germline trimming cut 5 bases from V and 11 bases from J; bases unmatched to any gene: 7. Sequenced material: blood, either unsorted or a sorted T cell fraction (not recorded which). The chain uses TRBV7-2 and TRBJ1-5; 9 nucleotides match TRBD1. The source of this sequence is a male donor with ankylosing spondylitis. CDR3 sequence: CASSEQTGGAQHF. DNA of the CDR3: TGTGCCAGCAGCGAGCAGACAGGGGGTGCCCAGCATTTT.